This TCR beta chain was profiled in a study of T cell changes during pregnancy in multiple sclerosis. This table comes from immunoSEQ multiplex PCR, and its TCRdb copy is limited to in-frame clones, with some not included. The sample carries 90,000 to 120,000 clones, 90% to 95% recorded once. CDR1 is SGHVS, CDR2 FQNEAQ, per germline. This CDR3 comprises 15 residues. Of note for this clone: Relative to the germline gene, one junction end is altered; a read error may explain this.

This sequence was found in a female donor with multiple sclerosis, enrolled in a pregnancy study. The source was peripheral blood, collected before pregnancy. The chain links TRBV7-8 to TRBJ2-7; D perhaps matches TRBD1 (7 bases). The CDR3 sequence: CASSLIEGAGTRNFF. CDR3 nucleotides: TGTGCCAGCAGCTTAATTGAGGGGGCCGGGACTCGAAACTTTTTC.